This T cell receptor beta chain is drawn from a study of siplizumab effects on memory and regulatory T cells. TCRdb's copy holds only in-frame clones and misses some; the assay was immunoSEQ multiplex PCR. The sample includes about 120,000 clones, 93% of them seen just once. Germline-derived CDR1 and CDR2 are LGHNA and YSLEER. Trimming took 4 bases from V and 5 from J; bases not matched to a gene: 4. The CDR3 length is 15 residues. The sequence derives from a human donor in good health. The sample consisted of non-Treg CD4+ T cells sorted from blood. The V and J genes are TRBV4-3 and TRBJ1-4; TRBD1 matches at 10 bases. The CDR3 bases are TGCGCCAGCAGCCCCGCGGGACAGGGGAATGAAAAACTGTTTTTT. Translating gives CASSPAGQGNEKLFF.